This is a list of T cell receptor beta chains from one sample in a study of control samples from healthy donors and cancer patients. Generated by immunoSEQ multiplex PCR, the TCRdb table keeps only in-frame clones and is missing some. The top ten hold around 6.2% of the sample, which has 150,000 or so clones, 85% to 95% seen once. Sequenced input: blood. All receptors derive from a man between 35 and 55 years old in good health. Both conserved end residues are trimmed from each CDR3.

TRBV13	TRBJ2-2	ASSFSTGELF
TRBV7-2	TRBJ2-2	ASSPRTSGRTGELF
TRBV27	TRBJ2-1	ASSLGSSYNEQF
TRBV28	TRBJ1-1	ASSPPAGEAF
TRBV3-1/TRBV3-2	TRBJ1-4	ASSRDRGEKLF
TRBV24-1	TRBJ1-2	ATSEGLGYT
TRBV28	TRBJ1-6	ASSFRRTYNSPLH
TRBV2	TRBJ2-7	ASSVERGRYEQY
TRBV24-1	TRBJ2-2	ATSDLRQNTGELF
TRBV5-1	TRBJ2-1	ASSPPSGGANEQF
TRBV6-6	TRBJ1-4	ASSLTGATNEKLF
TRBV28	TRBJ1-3	ASSPGTIGNTIY
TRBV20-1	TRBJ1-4	SAREIQGVGEKLF
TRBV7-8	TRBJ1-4	ASSFGGSLRREKLF
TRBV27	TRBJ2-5	ASSLYYLPGEEGQETQY
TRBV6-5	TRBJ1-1	ASTLGPNTEAF
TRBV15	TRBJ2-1	ATSSSDRINNEQF
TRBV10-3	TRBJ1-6	AISERPDSPLH
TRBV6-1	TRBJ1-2	ASSEWGLDYGYT
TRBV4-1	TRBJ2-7	ASSLEAGTSIEQY
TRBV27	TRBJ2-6	ASKAVSGANVLT
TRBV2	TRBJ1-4	ASSARGATEKLF
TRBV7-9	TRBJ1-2	ASTNRGGYGYT
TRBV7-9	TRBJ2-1	ASSNRVLNYNEQF
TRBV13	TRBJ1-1	ASTSRMNTEAF